This T cell receptor (beta chain) was recovered during a study of T-cell memory formation after mild COVID-19. Libraries for TCRalpha and TCRbeta carried sample barcodes and unique molecular identifiers via 5'RACE. TCRdb re-called the 5' RACE reads through MiXCR, storing one row per CDR3 protein. The sample contains 250,000 to 300,000 distinct CDR3 sequences, under 20% of which appear only once. Findings and caveats of the study: Detection of some responders pre-infection suggested pre-existing cross-reactive memory T cells participated.

V was cut by 3 bases and J by 4 bases, with 5 bases left in between. The germline CDR1 and CDR2 sequences are SEHNR and FQNEAQ (reference sequence). The CDR3 totals 12 residues. This clonotype was detected a few times. Its antigen is not known. This clonotype was sampled from a man aged 18 to 29 who had mild COVID-19 (a few samples of this study predate the infection). Cell type and time point are not known. The specimen was PBMCs or a T cell subset sorted from them (not recorded which). The rearrangement links TRBV7-9 to TRBJ2-3; no reliable D call. The CDR3: CASSFLPDTQYF. The CDR3 nucleotides are TGTGCCAGCAGCTTTCTTCCAGATACGCAGTATTTT.